This T cell receptor beta chain derives from a study of blood T cell repertoires in COVID-19. Looking at the study overall: Acute and convalescent COVID-19 samples came from the United States, Italy and Spain. PBMCs, B-cell-depleted T cells, or T cells were the source of the cDNA or gDNA that made up the material.

The CDR3 is 12 residues long. V was pared by 4 bases and J by 4 bases, with 1 base of the junction left unmatched. Germline assignment: CDR1 SGHNT and CDR2 YENEEA. Per the original data handling: Reference gene primer amplification yielded estimated nucleated cell counts. Some clones are missing from TCRdb's copy, which holds only in-frame ones; the method was immunoSEQ multiplex PCR. V, J and clone size were drawn from that table, and D and trimming were deduced from the DNA. The profile shows 150,000 to 200,000 clones, less than 90% of them singletons. The specimen was peripheral blood. This rearrangement joins TRBV11-3 to TRBJ2-7; 7 positions agree with TRBD2. This sequence was found in a man aged 70-80 years with active or convalescent COVID-19. CDR3 loop: CASSSGGYEQYF. The CDR3 DNA sequence: TGTGCCAGCAGCTCGGGGGGATACGAGCAGTACTTC.